The sequence of this T cell receptor (beta chain) was determined in a study of T cell repertoires in cytomegalovirus infection. Study-level information: Evidence of both CMV infection and a matching HLA type came from public TCR beta signatures.

Germline assignment: CDR1 ENHRY and CDR2 SYGVKD. This CDR3 contains 15 residues. The V and J ends lost 0 bases and 3 bases respectively, with 12 bases between them. TCRdb reanalysed the reads using MiXCR and keeps one entry per CDR3 protein. The sample has hundreds of thousands of distinct CDR3 sequences, less than 40% seen once. Findings and caveats of the study: HLA-C-restricted TCR beta clonotypes specific for CMV led the ex vivo response.

This clonotype was picked up a small number of times. Its antigen is still unknown. The sequenced sample was PBMCs. This chain connects TRBV10-3 to TRBJ2-7, with D unresolved. The TCR originated in a human donor in good health (CMV status not recorded). Some clones in this sample may be carry-over from other donors' samples. The CDR3 here is CAISESLQISYEQYF. DNA of the CDR3: TGTGCCATCAGTGAGTCGCTCCAGATCAGCTACGAGCAGTACTTC.